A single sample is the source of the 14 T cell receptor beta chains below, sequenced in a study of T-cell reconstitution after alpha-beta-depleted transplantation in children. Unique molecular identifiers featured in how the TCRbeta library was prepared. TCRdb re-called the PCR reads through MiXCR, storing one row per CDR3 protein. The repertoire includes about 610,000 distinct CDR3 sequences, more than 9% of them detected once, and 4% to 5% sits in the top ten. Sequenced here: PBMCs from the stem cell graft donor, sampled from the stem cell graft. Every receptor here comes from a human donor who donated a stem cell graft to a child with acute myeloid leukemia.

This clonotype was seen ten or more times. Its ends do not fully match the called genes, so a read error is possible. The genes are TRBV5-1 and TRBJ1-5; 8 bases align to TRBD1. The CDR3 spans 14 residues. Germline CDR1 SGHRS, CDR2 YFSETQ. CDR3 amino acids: CASSPDRGGQPQHF. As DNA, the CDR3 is TGTGCCAGCAGCCCAGACAGGGGAGGTCAGCCCCAGCATTTT.

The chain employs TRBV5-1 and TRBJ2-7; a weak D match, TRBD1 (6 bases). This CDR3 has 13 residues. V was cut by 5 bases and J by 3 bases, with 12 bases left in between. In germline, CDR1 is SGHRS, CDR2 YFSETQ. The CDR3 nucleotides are TGCGCCAGCAGTCATGGACAGAACTACGAGCAGTACTTC. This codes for CASSHGQNYEQYF.

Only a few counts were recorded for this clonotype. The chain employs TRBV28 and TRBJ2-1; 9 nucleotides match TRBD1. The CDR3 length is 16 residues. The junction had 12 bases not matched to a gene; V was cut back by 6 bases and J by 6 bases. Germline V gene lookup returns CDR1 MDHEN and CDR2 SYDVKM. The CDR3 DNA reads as TGTGCCAGCAGCCCCCCGGGACAGGGTCTGGGCAATGAGCAGTTCTTC. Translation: CASSPPGQGLGNEQFF.

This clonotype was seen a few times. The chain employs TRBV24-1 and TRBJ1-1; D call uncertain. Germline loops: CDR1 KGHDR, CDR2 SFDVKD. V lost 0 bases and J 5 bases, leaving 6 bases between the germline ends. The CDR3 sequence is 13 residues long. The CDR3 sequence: CATSDLGRTEAFF. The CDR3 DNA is TGTGCCACCAGTGATTTGGGGCGGACTGAAGCTTTCTTT.

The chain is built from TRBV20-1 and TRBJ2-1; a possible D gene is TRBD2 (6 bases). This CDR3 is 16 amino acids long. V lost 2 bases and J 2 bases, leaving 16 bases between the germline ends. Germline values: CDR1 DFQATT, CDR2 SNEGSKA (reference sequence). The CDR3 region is CSARLPRDSAYNEQFF. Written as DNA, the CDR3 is TGCAGTGCTAGACTCCCCCGGGACTCCGCCTACAATGAGCAGTTCTTC.

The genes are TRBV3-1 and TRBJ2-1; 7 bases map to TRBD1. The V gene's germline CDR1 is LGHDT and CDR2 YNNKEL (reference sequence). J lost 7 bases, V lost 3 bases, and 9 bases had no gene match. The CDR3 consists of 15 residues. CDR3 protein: CASSHPGTVGNEQFF. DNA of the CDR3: TGTGCCAGCAGCCATCCAGGGACAGTTGGTAATGAGCAGTTCTTC.

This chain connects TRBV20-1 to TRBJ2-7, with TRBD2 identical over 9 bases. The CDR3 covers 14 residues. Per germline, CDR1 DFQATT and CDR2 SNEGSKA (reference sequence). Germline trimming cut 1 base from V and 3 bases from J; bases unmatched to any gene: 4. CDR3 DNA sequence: TGCAGTGCTAGAGGGGAGCGGGGGGACTACGAGCAGTACTTC. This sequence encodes CSARGERGDYEQYF.

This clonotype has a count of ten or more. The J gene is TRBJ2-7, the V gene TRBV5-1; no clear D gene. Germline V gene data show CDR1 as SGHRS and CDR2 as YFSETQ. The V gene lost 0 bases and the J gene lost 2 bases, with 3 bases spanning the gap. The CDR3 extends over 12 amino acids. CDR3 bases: TGCGCCAGCAGCTTGGAAACCTACGAGCAGTACTTC. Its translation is CASSLETYEQYF. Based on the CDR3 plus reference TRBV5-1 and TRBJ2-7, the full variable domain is KAGVTQTPRYLIKTRGQQVTLSCSPISGHRSVSWYQQTPGQGLQFLFEYFSETQRNKGNFPGRFSGRQFSNSRSEMNVSTLELGDSALYLCASSLETYEQYFGPGTRLTVT.

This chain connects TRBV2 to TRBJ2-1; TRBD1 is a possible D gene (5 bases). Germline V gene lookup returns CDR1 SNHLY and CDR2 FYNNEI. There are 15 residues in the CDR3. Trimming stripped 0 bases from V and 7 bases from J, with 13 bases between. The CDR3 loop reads CASSEALRKGNEQFF. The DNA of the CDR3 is TGTGCCAGCAGTGAAGCGCTTCGGAAGGGGAATGAGCAGTTCTTC.

As DNA, the CDR3 is TGTGCCATCAGCGCGGGAGGCCCCTCCTACGAGCAGTACTTC. It specifies CAISAGGPSYEQYF. The V gene is TRBV10-3, the J gene TRBJ2-7; 8 nucleotides match TRBD2. This CDR3 region has 14 residues. J gave up 0 bases and V 6 bases, and 4 bases lay outside the gene matches. CDR1 and CDR2 (germline): ENHRY, SYGVKD.

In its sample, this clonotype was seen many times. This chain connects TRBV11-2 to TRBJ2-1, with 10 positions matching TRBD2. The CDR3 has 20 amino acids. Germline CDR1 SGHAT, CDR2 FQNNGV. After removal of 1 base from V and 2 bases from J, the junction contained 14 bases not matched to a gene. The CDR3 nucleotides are TGTGCCAGCAGCTTAGGGAGCGGGAGGGGTGGGAGTGGAACCTACAATGAGCAGTTCTTC. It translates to CASSLGSGRGGSGTYNEQFF. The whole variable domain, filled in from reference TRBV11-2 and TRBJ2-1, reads EAGVAQSPRYKIIEKRQSVAFWCNPISGHATLYWYQQILGQGPKLLIQFQNNGVVDDSQLPKDRFSAERLKGVDSTLKIQPAKLEDSAVYLCASSLGSGRGGSGTYNEQFFGPGTRLTVL.

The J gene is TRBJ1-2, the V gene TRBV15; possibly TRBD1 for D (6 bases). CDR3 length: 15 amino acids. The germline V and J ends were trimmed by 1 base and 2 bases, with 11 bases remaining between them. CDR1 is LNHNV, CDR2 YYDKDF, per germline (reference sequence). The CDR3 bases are TGTGCCACCAGCAGAGCTCGCGGGACAAACTATGGCTACACCTTC. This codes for CATSRARGTNYGYTF.

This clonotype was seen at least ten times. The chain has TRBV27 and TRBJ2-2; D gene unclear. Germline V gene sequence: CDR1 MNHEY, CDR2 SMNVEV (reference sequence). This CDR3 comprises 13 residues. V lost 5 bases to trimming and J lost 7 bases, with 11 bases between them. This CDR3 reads CASSLGIGGELFF. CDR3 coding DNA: TGTGCCAGCAGTCTAGGTATCGGCGGGGAGCTGTTTTTT.

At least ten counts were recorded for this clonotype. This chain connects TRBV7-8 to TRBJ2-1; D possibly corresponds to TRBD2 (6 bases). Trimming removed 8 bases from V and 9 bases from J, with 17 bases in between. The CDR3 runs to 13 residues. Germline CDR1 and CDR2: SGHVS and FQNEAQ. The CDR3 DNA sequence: TGTGCCAGCGCCATGCTTCTGGGGGGTGAGCAGTTCTTC. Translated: CASAMLLGGEQFF.